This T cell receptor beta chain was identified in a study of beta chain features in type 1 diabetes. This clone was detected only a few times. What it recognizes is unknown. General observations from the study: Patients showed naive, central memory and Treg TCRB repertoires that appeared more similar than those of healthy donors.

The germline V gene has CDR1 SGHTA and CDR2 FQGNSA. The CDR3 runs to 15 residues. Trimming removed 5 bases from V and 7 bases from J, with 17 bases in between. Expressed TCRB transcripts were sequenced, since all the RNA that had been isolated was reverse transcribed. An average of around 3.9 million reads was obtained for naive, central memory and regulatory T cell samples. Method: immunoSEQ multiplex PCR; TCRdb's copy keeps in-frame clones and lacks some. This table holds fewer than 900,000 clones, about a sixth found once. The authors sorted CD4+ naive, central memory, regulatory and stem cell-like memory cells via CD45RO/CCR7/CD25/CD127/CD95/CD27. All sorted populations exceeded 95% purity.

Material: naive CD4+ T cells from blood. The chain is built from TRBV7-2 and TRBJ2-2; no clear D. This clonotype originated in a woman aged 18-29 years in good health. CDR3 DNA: TGTGCCAGCAGCCCTCCCCGTCCCAGAATCGGGGAGCTGTTTTTT. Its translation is CASSPPRPRIGELFF.